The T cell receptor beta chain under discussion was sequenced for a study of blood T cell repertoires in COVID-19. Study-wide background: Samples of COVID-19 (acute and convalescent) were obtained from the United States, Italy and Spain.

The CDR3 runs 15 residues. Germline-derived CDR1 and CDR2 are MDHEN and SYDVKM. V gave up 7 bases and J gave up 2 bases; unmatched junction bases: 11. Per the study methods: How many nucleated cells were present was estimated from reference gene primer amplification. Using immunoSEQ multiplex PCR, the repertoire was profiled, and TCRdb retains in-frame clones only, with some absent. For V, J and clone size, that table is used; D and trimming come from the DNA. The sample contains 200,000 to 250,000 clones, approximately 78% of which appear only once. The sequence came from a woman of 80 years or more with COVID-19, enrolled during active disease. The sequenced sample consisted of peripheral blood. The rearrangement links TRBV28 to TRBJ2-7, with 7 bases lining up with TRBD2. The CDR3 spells CASNQLGTNPYEQYF. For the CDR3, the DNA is TGTGCCAGCAACCAGCTAGGGACTAACCCCTACGAGCAGTACTTC.